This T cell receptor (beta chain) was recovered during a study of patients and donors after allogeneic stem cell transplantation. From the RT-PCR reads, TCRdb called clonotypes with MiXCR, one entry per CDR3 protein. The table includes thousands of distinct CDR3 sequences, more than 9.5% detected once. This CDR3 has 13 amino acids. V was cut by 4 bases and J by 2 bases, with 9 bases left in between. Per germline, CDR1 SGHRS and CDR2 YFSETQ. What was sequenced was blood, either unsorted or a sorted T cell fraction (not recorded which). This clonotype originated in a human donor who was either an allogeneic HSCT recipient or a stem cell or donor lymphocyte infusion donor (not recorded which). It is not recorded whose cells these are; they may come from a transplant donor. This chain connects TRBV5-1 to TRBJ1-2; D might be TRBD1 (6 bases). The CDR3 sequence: CASSPDSNYGYTF. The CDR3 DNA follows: TGCGCCAGCAGCCCGGACAGCAACTATGGCTACACCTTC. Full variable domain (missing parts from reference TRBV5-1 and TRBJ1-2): KAGVTQTPRYLIKTRGQQVTLSCSPISGHRSVSWYQQTPGQGLQFLFEYFSETQRNKGNFPGRFSGRQFSNSRSEMNVSTLELGDSALYLCASSPDSNYGYTFGSGTRLTVV.